This T cell receptor beta chain was documented in a study of T-cell reconstitution after alpha-beta-depleted transplantation in children. The trim removed 3 bases at V and 10 bases at J, leaving 6 bases unmatched. Germline V gene sequence: CDR1 ENHRY, CDR2 SYGVKD. The CDR3 runs 12 residues. TCRbeta library preparation incorporated unique molecular identifiers. From the PCR reads, TCRdb called clonotypes with MiXCR, one entry per CDR3 protein. The table lists about 350,000 distinct CDR3 sequences, roughly 14% of them singletons. This clonotype was picked up many times. The sequence was obtained from a human donor who donated a stem cell graft to a child with Fanconi anemia. This specimen was PBMCs, taken from the stem cell graft. The J gene is TRBJ2-7, the V gene TRBV10-3; 7 bases map to TRBD1. CDR3 amino acids: CAISDDRESQYF. CDR3 nucleotides: TGTGCCATCAGTGACGACAGGGAGTCACAGTACTTC.